A selection of T cell receptor beta chains follows, all from one sample in a study of CD8 T cells in Susac syndrome. Via MiXCR, TCRdb re-called the immunoSEQ multiplex PCR reads, giving one row per CDR3 protein. The sample lists about 430,000 distinct CDR3 sequences, approximately 85% occurring once. The specimen was CD8+ T cells from PBMCs. These receptors all come from a human donor with multiple sclerosis. CDR3s include the opening cysteine and the closing phenylalanine or tryptophan. Each record gives: V gene, D gene, clone size, J gene, CDR3 protein, CDR3 DNA. The D gene is left open where the match is weak. Rows give clone size only sometimes, using once, few, many, or a class for an expanded clone.

v_gene: TRBV28
d_gene: NA
abundance: NA
j_gene: TRBJ1-1
CDR3aa: CASRVQGGSTEAFF
CDR3nt: TGTGCCAGCAGAGTACAGGGCGGGAGCACTGAAGCTTTCTTT

v_gene: TRBV6-5
d_gene: NA
abundance: once
j_gene: TRBJ2-6
CDR3aa: CASSYHASSGANVLTF
CDR3nt: TGTGCCAGCAGTTACCATGCGAGCTCTGGGGCCAACGTCCTGACTTTC

v_gene: TRBV3-1
d_gene: NA
abundance: NA
j_gene: TRBJ2-7
CDR3aa: CASSQEAVAYEQYF
CDR3nt: TGTGCCAGCAGCCAAGAAGCTGTGGCCTACGAGCAGTACTTC

v_gene: TRBV29-1
d_gene: NA
abundance: NA
j_gene: TRBJ2-3
CDR3aa: CSAGTTDTQYF
CDR3nt: TGCAGCGCCGGGACCACAGATACGCAGTATTTT

v_gene: TRBV20-1
d_gene: TRBD1
abundance: NA
j_gene: TRBJ1-1
CDR3aa: CSPGGRQGVNTEAFF
CDR3nt: TGCAGTCCAGGGGGCCGGCAGGGGGTGAACACTGAAGCTTTCTTT

v_gene: TRBV9
d_gene: TRBD2
abundance: NA
j_gene: TRBJ2-1
CDR3aa: CASSVNQRGTYNEQFF
CDR3nt: TGTGCCAGCAGCGTAAATCAGCGGGGAACCTACAATGAGCAGTTCTTC

v_gene: TRBV7-2
d_gene: TRBD2
abundance: NA
j_gene: TRBJ2-1
CDR3aa: CASSSREGGIYNEQFF
CDR3nt: TGTGCCAGCAGCTCACGGGAGGGGGGCATCTACAATGAGCAGTTCTTC

v_gene: TRBV10-1
d_gene: TRBD2
abundance: NA
j_gene: TRBJ2-1
CDR3aa: CASSETSGIEQFF
CDR3nt: TGCGCCAGCAGTGAGACTAGCGGGATTGAGCAGTTCTTC

v_gene: TRBV27
d_gene: NA
abundance: once
j_gene: TRBJ2-7
CDR3aa: CASSSGQDLSYEQYF
CDR3nt: TGTGCCAGCAGTTCCGGACAAGATTTATCCTACGAGCAGTACTTC

v_gene: TRBV7-8
d_gene: TRBD1
abundance: NA
j_gene: TRBJ2-7
CDR3aa: CASSFEGQGYEANYEQYF
CDR3nt: TGTGCCAGCAGCTTTGAGGGACAGGGATATGAAGCCAACTACGAGCAGTACTTC

v_gene: TRBV2
d_gene: NA
abundance: few
j_gene: TRBJ2-7
CDR3aa: CATRDPGPGVEQYF
CDR3nt: TGTGCCACACGAGATCCGGGCCCAGGGGTCGAGCAGTACTTC

v_gene: TRBV5-6
d_gene: NA
abundance: NA
j_gene: TRBJ2-1
CDR3aa: CASRSLEEQFF
CDR3nt: TGTGCCAGCAGGAGTCTCGAGGAGCAGTTCTTC

v_gene: TRBV4-1
d_gene: NA
abundance: NA
j_gene: TRBJ1-5
CDR3aa: CASSLRPGEGNQPQHF
CDR3nt: TGCGCCAGCAGCCTCCGTCCAGGGGAAGGCAATCAGCCCCAGCATTTT

v_gene: TRBV2
d_gene: TRBD2
abundance: once
j_gene: TRBJ2-1
CDR3aa: CASSTTSGRASEQFF
CDR3nt: TGTGCCAGCAGTACGACTAGCGGGAGGGCCTCGGAGCAGTTCTTC

v_gene: TRBV27
d_gene: TRBD2
abundance: NA
j_gene: TRBJ2-6
CDR3aa: CASPRNDRGRGPGANVLTF
CDR3nt: TGTGCCAGCCCACGAAATGATCGCGGGAGAGGGCCTGGGGCCAACGTCCTGACTTTC

v_gene: TRBV6-1
d_gene: TRBD1
abundance: NA
j_gene: TRBJ1-1
CDR3aa: CASSPGTGTMNTEAFF
CDR3nt: TGTGCCAGCAGTCCCGGGACAGGGACGATGAACACTGAAGCTTTCTTT

v_gene: TRBV4-1
d_gene: NA
abundance: NA
j_gene: TRBJ2-7
CDR3aa: CASSVADDEQYF
CDR3nt: TGCGCCAGCAGCGTAGCGGACGACGAGCAGTACTTC

v_gene: TRBV6-6
d_gene: NA
abundance: NA
j_gene: TRBJ2-7
CDR3aa: CASSYSGQNEQYF
CDR3nt: TGTGCCAGCAGCTACTCCGGACAGAACGAGCAGTACTTC

v_gene: TRBV5-6
d_gene: NA
abundance: NA
j_gene: TRBJ2-1
CDR3aa: CASSLDGLYNEQFF
CDR3nt: TGTGCCAGCAGCTTGGACGGACTCTACAATGAGCAGTTCTTC

v_gene: TRBV29-1
d_gene: TRBD2
abundance: NA
j_gene: TRBJ2-1
CDR3aa: CSVLTTLAGKYNEQFF
CDR3nt: TGCAGCGTCCTCACGACTCTAGCGGGGAAATACAATGAGCAGTTCTTC

v_gene: TRBV4-2
d_gene: NA
abundance: NA
j_gene: TRBJ2-7
CDR3aa: CASSQVGTESFYEQYF
CDR3nt: TGTGCCAGCAGCCAAGTCGGGACGGAATCCTTTTACGAGCAGTACTTC

v_gene: TRBV28
d_gene: NA
abundance: NA
j_gene: TRBJ1-1
CDR3aa: CASRPLQFNTEAFF
CDR3nt: TGTGCCAGCAGACCACTACAATTCAACACTGAAGCTTTCTTT

v_gene: TRBV12-3/TRBV12-4
d_gene: NA
abundance: NA
j_gene: TRBJ2-2
CDR3aa: CASSLVGGANTGELFF
CDR3nt: TGTGCCAGCAGTTTGGTGGGGGGCGCGAACACCGGGGAGCTGTTTTTT

v_gene: TRBV20-1
d_gene: TRBD2
abundance: NA
j_gene: TRBJ2-7
CDR3aa: CSARDLVGGGSSYEQYF
CDR3nt: TGCAGTGCTAGAGATTTGGTGGGCGGGGGGAGTTCCTACGAGCAGTACTTC

v_gene: TRBV6-2/TRBV6-3
d_gene: TRBD2
abundance: NA
j_gene: TRBJ2-3
CDR3aa: CASSYSPTSGGEYF
CDR3nt: TGTGCCAGCAGTTACTCCCCCACTAGCGGGGGGGAGTATTTT

v_gene: TRBV30
d_gene: TRBD1
abundance: NA
j_gene: TRBJ2-7
CDR3aa: CAWDPGTGDGEQYF
CDR3nt: TGTGCCTGGGATCCCGGGACAGGGGACGGCGAGCAGTACTTC

v_gene: TRBV29-1
d_gene: NA
abundance: NA
j_gene: TRBJ2-7
CDR3aa: CSAGENYEQYF
CDR3nt: TGCAGCGCCGGAGAAAACTACGAGCAGTACTTC

v_gene: TRBV27
d_gene: NA
abundance: NA
j_gene: TRBJ2-7
CDR3aa: CASSGAEWRDYEQYF
CDR3nt: TGTGCCAGCAGTGGGGCCGAATGGAGGGACTACGAGCAGTACTTC

v_gene: TRBV19
d_gene: NA
abundance: NA
j_gene: TRBJ1-1
CDR3aa: CASRREMNTEAFF
CDR3nt: TGTGCCAGTAGGAGGGAAATGAACACTGAAGCTTTCTTT

v_gene: TRBV7-8
d_gene: NA
abundance: NA
j_gene: TRBJ2-2
CDR3aa: CASSFPEWSGQPTGELFF
CDR3nt: TGTGCCAGCAGCTTCCCAGAGTGGAGTGGCCAACCCACCGGGGAGCTGTTTTTT

v_gene: TRBV4-1
d_gene: NA
abundance: NA
j_gene: TRBJ1-5
CDR3aa: CASSQIRTDNQPQHF
CDR3nt: TGCGCCAGCAGCCAAATTCGGACGGACAATCAGCCCCAGCATTTT

v_gene: TRBV3-1
d_gene: NA
abundance: NA
j_gene: TRBJ1-3
CDR3aa: CASSQDFGSGNTIYF
CDR3nt: TGTGCCAGCAGCCAAGATTTCGGGTCTGGAAACACCATATATTTT

v_gene: TRBV7-6
d_gene: TRBD2
abundance: NA
j_gene: TRBJ2-7
CDR3aa: CASSPTSGDPPEQYF
CDR3nt: TGTGCCAGCAGCCCAACTAGCGGGGACCCCCCCGAGCAGTACTTC

v_gene: TRBV19
d_gene: TRBD2
abundance: NA
j_gene: TRBJ2-2
CDR3aa: CASSITGGDTGELVF
CDR3nt: TGTGCCAGTAGTATTACGGGGGGGGACACCGGGGAGCTGGTTTTT

v_gene: TRBV19
d_gene: TRBD2
abundance: NA
j_gene: TRBJ2-1
CDR3aa: CASSSSGSWNEQFF
CDR3nt: TGTGCCAGTAGTTCGAGCGGGAGCTGGAATGAGCAGTTCTTC

v_gene: TRBV10-2
d_gene: NA
abundance: NA
j_gene: TRBJ2-7
CDR3aa: CASSESLGSTYEQYF
CDR3nt: TGCGCCAGCAGTGAGTCACTAGGGTCCACCTACGAGCAGTACTTC

v_gene: TRBV28
d_gene: NA
abundance: NA
j_gene: TRBJ1-2
CDR3aa: CASKGNRDTISYGYTF
CDR3nt: TGTGCCAGCAAGGGAAACAGGGATACTATTTCTTATGGCTACACCTTC

v_gene: TRBV19
d_gene: NA
abundance: NA
j_gene: TRBJ1-5
CDR3aa: CASSISGAGNQPQHF
CDR3nt: TGTGCCAGTAGTATTTCGGGTGCTGGCAATCAGCCCCAGCATTTT

v_gene: TRBV5-1
d_gene: NA
abundance: NA
j_gene: TRBJ1-1
CDR3aa: CASSPGSPNTEAFF
CDR3nt: TGCGCCAGCAGCCCAGGGAGCCCGAACACTGAAGCTTTCTTT

v_gene: TRBV29-1
d_gene: NA
abundance: NA
j_gene: TRBJ1-1
CDR3aa: CSVGEGYTEAFF
CDR3nt: TGCAGCGTGGGGGAGGGCTACACTGAAGCTTTCTTT

v_gene: TRBV2
d_gene: NA
abundance: once
j_gene: TRBJ2-1
CDR3aa: CASSDSPHNEQFF
CDR3nt: TGTGCCAGCAGTGACTCCCCCCACAATGAGCAGTTCTTC

v_gene: TRBV12-3/TRBV12-4
d_gene: TRBD1
abundance: NA
j_gene: TRBJ1-4
CDR3aa: CASSLGYRGNEKLFF
CDR3nt: TGTGCCAGCAGTTTAGGTTACAGGGGTAATGAAAAACTGTTTTTT

v_gene: TRBV6-5
d_gene: NA
abundance: NA
j_gene: TRBJ2-5
CDR3aa: CASSYLGSGTQYF
CDR3nt: TGTGCCAGCAGTTACCTGGGGAGCGGGACCCAGTACTTC

v_gene: TRBV19
d_gene: TRBD1
abundance: NA
j_gene: TRBJ1-2
CDR3aa: CASITGDYGYTF
CDR3nt: TGTGCCAGTATTACAGGGGATTATGGCTACACCTTC

v_gene: TRBV6-5
d_gene: NA
abundance: NA
j_gene: TRBJ2-7
CDR3aa: CASSYVTRIHEQYF
CDR3nt: TGTGCCAGCAGTTACGTGACTAGGATCCACGAGCAGTACTTC

v_gene: TRBV15
d_gene: NA
abundance: NA
j_gene: TRBJ1-1
CDR3aa: CATSRDRQTAEAFF
CDR3nt: TGTGCCACCAGCAGAGATCGACAAACAGCTGAAGCTTTCTTT

v_gene: TRBV3-1
d_gene: TRBD1
abundance: NA
j_gene: TRBJ2-3
CDR3aa: CASSQTTGSDTQYF
CDR3nt: TGTGCCAGCAGCCAAACGACAGGGTCAGATACGCAGTATTTT

v_gene: TRBV14
d_gene: TRBD1
abundance: NA
j_gene: TRBJ2-2
CDR3aa: CASSRDRGNTGELFF
CDR3nt: TGTGCCAGCAGCCGGGACAGGGGTAACACCGGGGAGCTGTTTTTT

v_gene: TRBV3-1
d_gene: NA
abundance: NA
j_gene: TRBJ1-1
CDR3aa: CASSLGPILGDTEAFF
CDR3nt: TGTGCCAGCAGCCTTGGTCCCATCTTAGGCGACACTGAAGCTTTCTTT

v_gene: TRBV12-3/TRBV12-4
d_gene: NA
abundance: NA
j_gene: TRBJ2-7
CDR3aa: CASSTRPGPNYEQYF
CDR3nt: TGTGCCAGCAGTACCAGACCGGGACCTAACTACGAGCAGTACTTC

v_gene: TRBV20-1
d_gene: TRBD2
abundance: NA
j_gene: TRBJ2-1
CDR3aa: CSARDPGLAVNRQFF
CDR3nt: TGCAGTGCTAGAGACCCGGGACTAGCGGTAAATAGGCAGTTCTTC

v_gene: TRBV27
d_gene: NA
abundance: NA
j_gene: TRBJ2-1
CDR3aa: CASSSEGDEQFF
CDR3nt: TGTGCCAGCAGTTCTGAGGGGGATGAGCAGTTCTTC

v_gene: TRBV28
d_gene: NA
abundance: NA
j_gene: TRBJ1-5
CDR3aa: CASSNSDSFNQPQHF
CDR3nt: TGTGCCAGCAGTAACTCGGACAGCTTCAATCAGCCCCAGCATTTT

v_gene: TRBV11-2
d_gene: NA
abundance: NA
j_gene: TRBJ2-1
CDR3aa: CASNPGPPVHEQFF
CDR3nt: TGTGCCAGCAACCCGGGACCCCCGGTCCATGAGCAGTTCTTC

v_gene: TRBV27
d_gene: NA
abundance: NA
j_gene: TRBJ2-1
CDR3aa: CASSLSGQGRNNEQFF
CDR3nt: TGTGCCAGCAGTTTGTCAGGGCAGGGTAGAAACAATGAGCAGTTCTTC

v_gene: TRBV4-1
d_gene: NA
abundance: NA
j_gene: TRBJ2-1
CDR3aa: CASSQEVGDPYNEQFF
CDR3nt: TGCGCCAGCAGCCAAGAGGTTGGGGATCCTTACAATGAGCAGTTCTTC

v_gene: TRBV3-1
d_gene: NA
abundance: NA
j_gene: TRBJ2-3
CDR3aa: CASSQVGTQYF
CDR3nt: TGTGCCAGCAGCCAAGTAGGGACGCAGTATTTT

v_gene: TRBV6-5
d_gene: NA
abundance: NA
j_gene: TRBJ2-7
CDR3aa: CASSYEGPTSYEQYF
CDR3nt: TGTGCCAGCAGTTACGAGGGTCCGACGTCCTACGAGCAGTACTTC

v_gene: TRBV15
d_gene: NA
abundance: NA
j_gene: TRBJ2-3
CDR3aa: CATSSTAHPPGVDTQYF
CDR3nt: TGTGCCACCAGCAGTACAGCCCACCCTCCAGGGGTGGATACGCAGTATTTT